A selection of T cell receptor beta chains follows, all from one sample in a study of blood T cell repertoires in COVID-19. Method: immunoSEQ multiplex PCR; TCRdb's copy keeps in-frame clones and lacks some. The sample lists approximately 100,000 clones, around 82% occurring once. Sequencing used peripheral blood. Every receptor here comes from a man in his sixties with acute or convalescent COVID-19. The CDR3 runs from the conserved cysteine through the conserved F or W. A D gene is named only where the DNA matches it firmly. Clone size appears in some rows only: once, few, many, or a class for an expanded clone.

abundance: .
d_gene: .
j_gene: TRBJ1-5
v_gene: TRBV5-6
CDR3aa: CASSLNTVGDQPQHF
CDR3nt: TGTGCCAGCAGCTTGAACACAGTAGGGGATCAGCCCCAGCATTTT

abundance: .
d_gene: .
j_gene: TRBJ2-5
v_gene: TRBV4-1
CDR3aa: CASRLLSSGVQETQYF
CDR3nt: TGCGCCAGCAGACTCTTATCCAGCGGAGTCCAAGAGACCCAGTACTTC

abundance: .
d_gene: .
j_gene: TRBJ1-2
v_gene: TRBV9
CDR3aa: CASSAVSGASYGYTF
CDR3nt: TGTGCCAGCAGCGCGGTTTCTGGAGCCAGCTATGGCTACACCTTC

abundance: .
d_gene: TRBD1
j_gene: TRBJ2-7
v_gene: TRBV30
CDR3aa: CAWSVRWGQGPYEQYF
CDR3nt: TGTGCCTGGAGTGTACGGTGGGGACAGGGGCCCTACGAGCAGTACTTC

abundance: .
d_gene: TRBD1
j_gene: TRBJ2-5
v_gene: TRBV5-1
CDR3aa: CASSADRGQTQYF
CDR3nt: TGCGCCAGCAGCGCAGACAGGGGACAGACCCAGTACTTC

abundance: .
d_gene: .
j_gene: TRBJ2-5
v_gene: TRBV7-8
CDR3aa: CASSLARGLETQYF
CDR3nt: TGTGCCAGCAGCTTAGCGAGGGGGTTGGAGACCCAGTACTTC

abundance: .
d_gene: TRBD2
j_gene: TRBJ2-1
v_gene: TRBV19
CDR3aa: CASKVRTSGTNEQFF
CDR3nt: TGTGCCAGTAAAGTTCGGACTAGCGGGACCAATGAGCAGTTCTTC

abundance: few
d_gene: TRBD1
j_gene: TRBJ1-4
v_gene: TRBV18
CDR3aa: CASSPQGTGLNEKLFF
CDR3nt: TGTGCCAGCTCACCACAGGGGACAGGACTTAATGAAAAACTGTTTTTT

abundance: .
d_gene: .
j_gene: TRBJ1-2
v_gene: TRBV27
CDR3aa: CASSSQGHVKGYTF
CDR3nt: TGTGCCAGCAGTTCGCAGGGCCACGTTAAAGGCTACACCTTC

abundance: once
d_gene: .
j_gene: TRBJ2-2
v_gene: TRBV7-3
CDR3aa: CASSSDSSTGELFF
CDR3nt: TGTGCCAGCAGCTCTGACAGCAGTACCGGGGAGCTGTTTTTT

abundance: .
d_gene: TRBD1
j_gene: TRBJ2-7
v_gene: TRBV2
CDR3aa: CASTDWTGGLYEQYF
CDR3nt: TGTGCCAGCACCGATTGGACAGGGGGACTCTACGAGCAGTACTTC

abundance: .
d_gene: TRBD2
j_gene: TRBJ2-7
v_gene: TRBV6-5
CDR3aa: CASSRSGASYEQYF
CDR3nt: TGTGCCAGCAGTCGTAGCGGGGCTTCCTACGAGCAGTACTTC

abundance: .
d_gene: .
j_gene: TRBJ1-2
v_gene: TRBV9
CDR3aa: CASTRDNNGYTF
CDR3nt: TGTGCCAGCACCCGGGACAACAATGGCTACACCTTC

abundance: .
d_gene: .
j_gene: TRBJ1-2
v_gene: TRBV3-1/TRBV3-2
CDR3aa: CASSPGIGYTF
CDR3nt: TGTGCCAGCAGCCCAGGGATTGGCTACACCTTC

abundance: .
d_gene: TRBD2
j_gene: TRBJ2-1
v_gene: TRBV15
CDR3aa: CATSSSGGPYNEQFF
CDR3nt: TGTGCCACCAGCAGTAGCGGGGGACCCTACAATGAGCAGTTCTTC

abundance: .
d_gene: TRBD2
j_gene: TRBJ2-5
v_gene: TRBV29-1
CDR3aa: CSVGTGGVETQYF
CDR3nt: TGCAGCGTTGGTACGGGGGGGGTAGAGACCCAGTACTTC

abundance: .
d_gene: .
j_gene: TRBJ1-2
v_gene: TRBV5-1
CDR3aa: CASSVIPGQNYGYTF
CDR3nt: TGCGCCAGCAGCGTAATTCCCGGACAGAACTATGGCTACACCTTC

abundance: .
d_gene: TRBD1
j_gene: TRBJ1-5
v_gene: TRBV30
CDR3aa: CAWSVGTLLSGTGIGQPQHF
CDR3nt: TGTGCCTGGAGTGTGGGAACCCTCCTTTCCGGGACAGGGATAGGACAGCCCCAGCATTTT

abundance: .
d_gene: .
j_gene: TRBJ1-3
v_gene: TRBV12-5
CDR3aa: CASGPPGFSGNTIYF
CDR3nt: TGTGCTAGTGGACCCCCGGGGTTCTCTGGAAACACCATATATTTT

abundance: .
d_gene: TRBD1
j_gene: TRBJ1-2
v_gene: TRBV4-2
CDR3aa: CASSQSSSGQGNYGYTF
CDR3nt: TGTGCCAGCAGCCAATCTTCCTCGGGACAGGGTAACTATGGCTACACCTTC

abundance: once
d_gene: .
j_gene: TRBJ2-5
v_gene: TRBV9
CDR3aa: CASSVDRQETQYF
CDR3nt: TGTGCCAGCAGCGTTGATAGACAAGAGACCCAGTACTTC

abundance: .
d_gene: TRBD1
j_gene: TRBJ2-7
v_gene: TRBV24-1
CDR3aa: CATSPGQGAREQYF
CDR3nt: TGTGCCACCAGTCCGGGACAGGGGGCGCGGGAGCAGTACTTC

abundance: once
d_gene: .
j_gene: TRBJ1-2
v_gene: TRBV2
CDR3aa: CASQLGMNGYTF
CDR3nt: TGTGCCAGCCAGCTCGGGATGAATGGCTACACCTTC

abundance: .
d_gene: .
j_gene: TRBJ1-1
v_gene: TRBV6-2/TRBV6-3
CDR3aa: CASSQPPTGIGAFF
CDR3nt: TGTGCCAGCAGTCAGCCCCCAACAGGGATCGGAGCTTTCTTT

abundance: .
d_gene: .
j_gene: TRBJ2-2
v_gene: TRBV7-9
CDR3aa: CASSSRGTGELFF
CDR3nt: TGTGCCAGCAGCTCCAGGGGAACCGGGGAGCTGTTTTTT

abundance: .
d_gene: TRBD2
j_gene: TRBJ2-7
v_gene: TRBV5-5
CDR3aa: CASSLGGGGPYEQYF
CDR3nt: TGTGCCAGCAGCTTGGGAGGCGGGGGGCCCTACGAGCAGTACTTC

abundance: .
d_gene: .
j_gene: TRBJ1-2
v_gene: TRBV2
CDR3aa: CASSEGGGDGYTF
CDR3nt: TGTGCCAGCAGTGAAGGGGGCGGGGATGGCTACACCTTC

abundance: .
d_gene: TRBD1
j_gene: TRBJ2-1
v_gene: TRBV10-1
CDR3aa: CASSVSRDRGLNEQFF
CDR3nt: TGCGCCAGCAGTGTTTCCCGGGACAGGGGGCTTAATGAGCAGTTCTTC

abundance: .
d_gene: .
j_gene: TRBJ1-2
v_gene: TRBV6-5
CDR3aa: CASSYGWAVGYTF
CDR3nt: TGTGCCAGCAGTTACGGCTGGGCAGTTGGCTACACCTTC

abundance: .
d_gene: .
j_gene: TRBJ2-3
v_gene: TRBV6-2/TRBV6-3
CDR3aa: CASSQGGRGATDTQYF
CDR3nt: TGTGCCAGCAGTCAGGGAGGCCGCGGGGCTACAGATACGCAGTATTTT

abundance: .
d_gene: .
j_gene: TRBJ2-7
v_gene: TRBV9
CDR3aa: CASSVATGEQYF
CDR3nt: TGTGCCAGCAGCGTAGCTACGGGAGAACAGTACTTC

abundance: .
d_gene: .
j_gene: TRBJ2-7
v_gene: TRBV6-2/TRBV6-3
CDR3aa: CASSYSQTWSYEQYF
CDR3nt: TGTGCCAGCAGTTACTCGCAGACTTGGTCCTACGAGCAGTACTTC

abundance: once
d_gene: .
j_gene: TRBJ1-5
v_gene: TRBV10-2
CDR3aa: CASSDYGDSNQPQHF
CDR3nt: TGCGCCAGCAGTGATTACGGGGATAGCAATCAGCCCCAGCATTTT

abundance: .
d_gene: .
j_gene: TRBJ1-2
v_gene: TRBV4-1
CDR3aa: CASSPGAALKSNYGYTF
CDR3nt: TGCGCCAGCAGCCCTGGGGCGGCGTTGAAATCTAACTATGGCTACACCTTC

abundance: once
d_gene: TRBD1
j_gene: TRBJ1-5
v_gene: TRBV5-1
CDR3aa: CASSLRTGGGQPQHF
CDR3nt: TGCGCCAGCAGCTTGCGGACAGGGGGAGGTCAGCCCCAGCATTTT

abundance: .
d_gene: TRBD1
j_gene: TRBJ2-1
v_gene: TRBV18
CDR3aa: CASSPGTGIAEQFF
CDR3nt: TGTGCCAGCTCACCCGGGACAGGGATAGCTGAGCAGTTCTTC

abundance: .
d_gene: TRBD1
j_gene: TRBJ1-5
v_gene: TRBV27
CDR3aa: CASRGTARSHQPQHF
CDR3nt: TGTGCCAGCAGGGGGACAGCCAGAAGCCATCAGCCCCAGCATTTT

abundance: .
d_gene: TRBD1
j_gene: TRBJ2-2
v_gene: TRBV2
CDR3aa: CASKGALSTGELFF
CDR3nt: TGTGCCAGCAAGGGGGCGCTTAGCACCGGGGAGCTGTTTTTT

abundance: .
d_gene: .
j_gene: TRBJ1-6
v_gene: TRBV19
CDR3aa: CASSPTLQGLLNSPLHF
CDR3nt: TGTGCCAGTAGTCCCACCCTCCAGGGCTTACTTAATTCACCCCTTCACTTT

abundance: few
d_gene: TRBD1
j_gene: TRBJ1-2
v_gene: TRBV19
CDR3aa: CATAGTGYYGYTF
CDR3nt: TGTGCCACCGCCGGGACAGGGTACTATGGCTACACCTTC

abundance: .
d_gene: TRBD2
j_gene: TRBJ2-2
v_gene: TRBV27
CDR3aa: CASSPHGGSNTGELFF
CDR3nt: TGTGCCAGCAGTCCCCACGGGGGGTCGAACACCGGGGAGCTGTTTTTT

abundance: .
d_gene: .
j_gene: TRBJ1-6
v_gene: TRBV2
CDR3aa: CASSDDSGRSPLHF
CDR3nt: TGTGCCAGCAGTGACGATTCAGGGCGCTCACCCCTCCACTTT

abundance: .
d_gene: .
j_gene: TRBJ2-2
v_gene: TRBV18
CDR3aa: CASSPREGANTGELFF
CDR3nt: TGTGCCAGCTCACCGAGGGAGGGGGCGAACACCGGGGAGCTGTTTTTT

abundance: .
d_gene: .
j_gene: TRBJ1-1
v_gene: TRBV27
CDR3aa: CASSLVWRGTEAFF
CDR3nt: TGTGCCAGCAGTTTAGTTTGGAGAGGCACTGAAGCTTTCTTT

abundance: .
d_gene: .
j_gene: TRBJ2-1
v_gene: TRBV11-3
CDR3aa: CASSLVGDGLYNEQFF
CDR3nt: TGTGCCAGCAGCTTAGTCGGGGATGGGCTGTACAATGAGCAGTTCTTC

abundance: .
d_gene: .
j_gene: TRBJ2-7
v_gene: TRBV10-1
CDR3aa: CASSESGQFYEQYF
CDR3nt: TGCGCCAGCAGTGAGTCGGGCCAGTTCTACGAGCAGTACTTC

abundance: few
d_gene: .
j_gene: TRBJ2-1
v_gene: TRBV2
CDR3aa: CASSELTGLYNEQFF
CDR3nt: TGTGCCAGCAGTGAACTTACAGGTCTGTACAATGAGCAGTTCTTC

abundance: .
d_gene: TRBD1
j_gene: TRBJ1-4
v_gene: TRBV18
CDR3aa: CASSPTGQGNEKLFF
CDR3nt: TGTGCCAGCTCACCGACCGGACAGGGTAATGAAAAACTGTTTTTT

abundance: .
d_gene: .
j_gene: TRBJ2-1
v_gene: TRBV29-1
CDR3aa: CSVEEVAGAYNEQFF
CDR3nt: TGCAGCGTTGAAGAAGTAGCAGGGGCCTACAATGAGCAGTTCTTC

abundance: .
d_gene: TRBD1
j_gene: TRBJ1-2
v_gene: TRBV5-6
CDR3aa: CASSAGWTGGGYTF
CDR3nt: TGTGCCAGCAGCGCGGGGTGGACAGGGGGCGGCTACACCTTC

abundance: .
d_gene: .
j_gene: TRBJ2-3
v_gene: TRBV7-3
CDR3aa: CASSSQPTDTQYF
CDR3nt: TGTGCCAGCAGCTCACAGCCCACAGATACGCAGTATTTT

abundance: .
d_gene: TRBD2
j_gene: TRBJ2-3
v_gene: TRBV11-2
CDR3aa: CASSLVLAGGPITDTQYF
CDR3nt: TGTGCCAGCAGCTTAGTTCTAGCGGGGGGGCCTATTACAGATACGCAGTATTTT

abundance: .
d_gene: .
j_gene: TRBJ1-2
v_gene: TRBV5-1
CDR3aa: CASSLAVTSVYGYTF
CDR3nt: TGCGCCAGCAGCTTGGCGGTGACCAGCGTCTATGGCTACACCTTC